The source of this TCR beta chain is a study of T cells expressing NK-cell markers. As for the study in general: In sorted CD3+CD56+NKG2C+, CD3+CD56+NKG2C- and CD3+CD56-NKG2C+ T cells, TCR beta repertoires were obtained.

The CDR3 is 15 residues long. Germline V gives CDR1 MRHNA, CDR2 SNTAGT. TCRdb re-called the 5' RACE reads; every CDR3 protein appears as one record, without DNA. The ten top clones account for 0.39%, within a sample of about 260,000 distinct CDR3 sequences. Sequenced input: blood T cells: a sorted CD56 or NKG2C T cell subset, CD4+ or CD8+ T cells, or bulk PBMC T cells (not recorded which). This clonotype was obtained from a young man in good health. The rearrangement joins TRBV6-4 to TRBJ1-5. CDR3 sequence reads: CASSPDGISNQPQHF.